This TCR beta chain was documented in a study of Ad26.COV2.S vaccination and SARS-CoV-2 variants. Study in general: Trial arm assignment for the donor was COV1001 Ad26.COV2.S. Ad26.COV2.S, an intramuscular injection, was given once or twice 56 days apart.

Profiling relied on immunoSEQ multiplex PCR, and the TCRdb table lists in-frame clones only, not all of them. The sample contains 250,000 or so clones, approximately 90% of which appear only once. Details on this clone: Its antigen is not known.

The treatment here: some 19 received Ad26.COV2.S at low or high dose, single or two shots; about 5 received placebo; per-sample allocation not given. On day 63 after the first injection, vaccine and placebo recipients gave samples. Wuhan-strain SARS-CoV-2 spike was expressed by the Ad26 vector that made up the vaccine. Study conclusions and caveats: Researchers cautioned that TCR breadth and depth analyses may have underestimated total T cell responses.

The CDR3 sequence is 14 residues long. Germline V gene data show CDR1 as SGHRS and CDR2 as YFSETQ. Between the trimmed V and J ends, which lost 1 base and 4 bases, there was a span of 11 bases. The V and J genes are TRBV5-1 and TRBJ2-5; TRBD1 might be the D (5 bases). Material: peripheral blood, obtained in a trial of Ad26.COV2.S vaccine versus placebo. The clonotype comes from a person between 18 and 60 years old who received the Ad26.COV2.S COVID-19 vaccine or a placebo. The CDR3 is CASSLYQGRETQYF. DNA for the CDR3: TGCGCCAGCAGCTTGTATCAGGGCCGAGAGACCCAGTACTTC.